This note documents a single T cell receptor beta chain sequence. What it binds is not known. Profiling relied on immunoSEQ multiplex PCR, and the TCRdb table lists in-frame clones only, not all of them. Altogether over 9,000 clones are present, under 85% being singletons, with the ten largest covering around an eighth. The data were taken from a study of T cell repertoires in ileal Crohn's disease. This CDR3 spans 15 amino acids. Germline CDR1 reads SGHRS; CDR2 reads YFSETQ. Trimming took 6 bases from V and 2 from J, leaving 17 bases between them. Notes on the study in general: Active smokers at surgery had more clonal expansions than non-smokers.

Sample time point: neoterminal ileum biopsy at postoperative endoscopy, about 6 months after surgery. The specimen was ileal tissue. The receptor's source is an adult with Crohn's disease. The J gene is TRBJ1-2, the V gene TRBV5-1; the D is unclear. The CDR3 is CASTQPGNTNYGYTF. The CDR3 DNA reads TGCGCCAGCACCCAACCGGGGAATACCAACTATGGCTACACCTTC.